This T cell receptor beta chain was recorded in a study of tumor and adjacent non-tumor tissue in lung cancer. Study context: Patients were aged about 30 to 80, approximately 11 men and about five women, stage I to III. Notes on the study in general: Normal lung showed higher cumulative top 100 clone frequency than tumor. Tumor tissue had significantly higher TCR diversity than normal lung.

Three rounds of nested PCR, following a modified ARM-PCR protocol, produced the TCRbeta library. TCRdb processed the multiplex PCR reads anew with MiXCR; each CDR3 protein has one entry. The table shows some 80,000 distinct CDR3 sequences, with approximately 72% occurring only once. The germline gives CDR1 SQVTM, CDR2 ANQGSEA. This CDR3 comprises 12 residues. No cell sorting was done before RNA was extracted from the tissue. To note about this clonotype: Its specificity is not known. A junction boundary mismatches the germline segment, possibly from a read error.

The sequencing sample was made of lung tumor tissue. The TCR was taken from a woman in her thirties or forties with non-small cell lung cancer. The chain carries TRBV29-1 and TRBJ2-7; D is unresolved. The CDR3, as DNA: TGCAGCGTTGCTGACGGACCCTACAAGCAGTATTTC. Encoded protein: CSVADGPYKQYF.